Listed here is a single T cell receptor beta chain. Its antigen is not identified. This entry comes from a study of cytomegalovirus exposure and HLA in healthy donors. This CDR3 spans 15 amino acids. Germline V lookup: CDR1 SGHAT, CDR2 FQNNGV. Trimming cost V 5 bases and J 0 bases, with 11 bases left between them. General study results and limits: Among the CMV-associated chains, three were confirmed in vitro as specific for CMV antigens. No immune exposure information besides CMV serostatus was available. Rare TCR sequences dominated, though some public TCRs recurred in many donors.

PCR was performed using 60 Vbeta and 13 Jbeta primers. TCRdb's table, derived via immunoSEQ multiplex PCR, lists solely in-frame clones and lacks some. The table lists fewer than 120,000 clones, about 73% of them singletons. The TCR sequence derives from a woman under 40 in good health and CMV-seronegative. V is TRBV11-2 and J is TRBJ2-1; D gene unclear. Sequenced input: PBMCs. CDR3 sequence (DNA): TGTGCCAGCAGCGTTGACTTAGGCTCCTACAATGAGCAGTTCTTC. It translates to CASSVDLGSYNEQFF.